These T cell receptor beta chains were read from a single sample in a study of shared clonotypes between healthy human individuals. Clones were read by immunoSEQ multiplex PCR, and TCRdb kept only the in-frame ones, dropping some. The table includes about 2.4 million clones, 93% detected once. Source material: naive CD4+ T cells from PBMCs. The receptors originated from a man aged 18-30 years in good health. Some clones in this sample may be carry-over from other donors' samples. The CDR3 runs from the conserved cysteine through the conserved F or W. D genes are given only for firm matches. Part of the rows lack a size; the others show once, few, many or a class for expanded clones.

J gene	CDR3 length	V gene	clone size	D gene	CDR3 DNA	CDR3 protein
TRBJ2-1	15	TRBV5-1	once	-	TGCGCCAGCAGCTGGGCGAGGGGAACCTACAATGAGCAGTTCTTC	CASSWARGTYNEQFF
TRBJ1-5	16	TRBV23-1	-	-	TGCGCCAGCAGTCAATCAAGGGGGTATAGCAATCAGCCCCAGCATTTT	CASSQSRGYSNQPQHF
TRBJ2-1	15	TRBV7-9	-	TRBD1	TGTGCCAGCAGCTTGTTGGGACAGGGTATCGGTGAGCAGTTCTTC	CASSLLGQGIGEQFF
TRBJ1-5	13	TRBV4-1	once	-	TGCGCCAGCAGCCAAGTTCTCAATCAGCCCCAGCATTTT	CASSQVLNQPQHF
TRBJ2-1	15	TRBV6-1	-	-	TGTGCCAGCAGTGAAGTTCACAGGGCTTACAATGAGCAGTTCTTC	CASSEVHRAYNEQFF
TRBJ2-3	15	TRBV5-6	-	TRBD2	TGTGCCAGCAGCCTCGGACTAGCGGGAACAGATACGCAGTATTTT	CASSLGLAGTDTQYF
TRBJ1-4	16	TRBV28	-	TRBD1	TGTGCCAGCAGTTTTGGGACAGGGGTAACTAATGAAAAACTGTTTTTT	CASSFGTGVTNEKLFF
TRBJ1-2	13	TRBV28	-	-	TGTGCCAGCAGCAAGAACCAGAATCATGGCTACACCTTC	CASSKNQNHGYTF
TRBJ1-2	16	TRBV10-2	-	-	TGCGCCAGCAGTGATCCCACCCTAGGGGGGCACTATGGCTACACCTTC	CASSDPTLGGHYGYTF
TRBJ2-5	16	TRBV9	-	-	TGTGCCAGCAGCCTTGCCGCGGGGACACCCGGGACGACCCAGTACTTC	CASSLAAGTPGTTQYF
TRBJ2-1	16	TRBV7-6	once	TRBD1	TGTGCCAGCAGTCCTTACCGGGACAGGGCCTACAATGAGCAGTTCTTC	CASSPYRDRAYNEQFF
TRBJ1-1	15	TRBV7-9	-	-	TGTGCCAGCAGCCCTCAACAGGGATCGAACACTGAAGCTTTCTTT	CASSPQQGSNTEAFF
TRBJ2-7	15	TRBV7-2	-	TRBD2	TGTGCCAGCAGCTTTACTAGCGGGAGTCTGTACGAGCAGTACTTC	CASSFTSGSLYEQYF
TRBJ2-5	11	TRBV19	few	-	TGTGCCAGTAGTACCCGTGAGACCCAGTACTTC	CASSTRETQYF
TRBJ2-1	15	TRBV5-6	-	-	TGTGCCAGCAGCTTGTTTCAGACCGAGAGGAATGAGCAGTTCTTC	CASSLFQTERNEQFF
TRBJ1-5	15	TRBV30	few	-	TGTGCCTGGAGTGTTGGGTCAAATAGCAATCAGCCCCAGCATTTT	CAWSVGSNSNQPQHF
TRBJ1-3	15	TRBV4-2	-	-	TGTGCCAGCAGCCAAGCGGGGGCGTCGGGAAACACCATATATTTT	CASSQAGASGNTIYF
TRBJ2-7	14	TRBV28	-	-	TGTGCCAGCAGTTCGTTCATACAGGGTTCCGAGCAGTACTTC	CASSSFIQGSEQYF
TRBJ1-2	12	TRBV28	-	-	TGTGCCAGCGGAAGGATTAACTATGGCTACACCTTC	CASGRINYGYTF
TRBJ1-3	13	TRBV5-1	-	-	TGCGCCAGCAGGAATACAACGGGAAACACCATATATTTT	CASRNTTGNTIYF
TRBJ2-1	15	TRBV7-9	-	TRBD1	TGTGCCAGCAGCATACACAGGGGGCCATACAATGAGCAGTTCTTC	CASSIHRGPYNEQFF
TRBJ2-1	18	TRBV11-1	-	TRBD2	TGTGCCAGCAGCCCCCGGGGGGCAAGCGGGAGGCGCTACAATGAGCAGTTCTTC	CASSPRGASGRRYNEQFF
TRBJ2-5	16	TRBV4-1	-	-	TGCGCCAGCAGCCGGCTGGGGCAGTCGGGCCAAGAGACCCAGTACTTC	CASSRLGQSGQETQYF
TRBJ2-2	13	TRBV29-1	-	-	TGCAGCGTAGGGGACCACATCACCGGGGAGCTGTTTTTT	CSVGDHITGELFF
TRBJ1-1	13	TRBV4-3	-	-	TGCGCCAGCAGCCCCTACAGGGACACTGAAGCTTTCTTT	CASSPYRDTEAFF
TRBJ2-2	14	TRBV7-2	-	-	TGTGCCAGCAGCTTCCCATCTCTCACCGGGGAGCTGTTTTTT	CASSFPSLTGELFF
TRBJ2-1	11	TRBV7-3	-	-	TGTGCCAGCAGCCGCAACAATGAGCAGTTCTTC	CASSRNNEQFF
TRBJ1-2	15	TRBV5-4	-	-	TGTGCCAGCAGCACGAAACAGACAGGCGCCTATGGCTACACCTTC	CASSTKQTGAYGYTF
TRBJ1-2	12	TRBV28	-	-	TGTGCCAGCAGTTTATTCGGGTTGAGCTACACCTTC	CASSLFGLSYTF
TRBJ2-1	13	TRBV6-1	-	-	TGTGCCAGCAGTGGGCCCCCGGGAGGACAGAAGTTCTTC	CASSGPPGGQKFF
TRBJ2-1	13	TRBV27	-	-	TGTGCCAGCCCGCGAGGTTACTACAATGAGCAGTTCTTC	CASPRGYYNEQFF
TRBJ1-5	12	TRBV28	-	-	TGTGCCAGCAGCCTGATAGTACAGCCCCAGCATTTT	CASSLIVQPQHF
TRBJ2-5	15	TRBV7-2	-	TRBD2	TGTGCCAGCAGCTTACGCAGGGAGGGTTTCGAGACCCAGTACTTC	CASSLRREGFETQYF
TRBJ1-1	13	TRBV9	-	-	TGTGCCAGCAGCGGACAGGCGAACACTGAAGCTTTCTTT	CASSGQANTEAFF
TRBJ1-3	13	TRBV15	-	-	TGTGCCACCGGTAAGGTAGACGGAAACACCATATATTTT	CATGKVDGNTIYF
TRBJ2-3	19	TRBV7-9	-	TRBD2	TGTGCCAGCAGCCTAAGAAGAGGGCTAGCGGGGGGAGACACAGATACGCAGTATTTT	CASSLRRGLAGGDTDTQYF
TRBJ2-1	16	TRBV4-1	once	TRBD2	TGCGCCAGCAGCCAGGGGTTGGGACTAGCGGGAAGGACTCAGTTCTTC	CASSQGLGLAGRTQFF
TRBJ2-3	12	TRBV6-5	-	-	TGTGCCAGCACTTCAAGCGGAGGAACGCAGTATTTT	CASTSSGGTQYF
TRBJ1-3	14	TRBV5-6	-	TRBD1	TGTGCCAGCAGCCTACAGGGGTTTTGGAACACCATATATTTT	CASSLQGFWNTIYF
TRBJ2-5	13	TRBV7-2	-	-	TGTGCCAGCAGCTTGTCCAACCAAGAGACCCAGTACTTC	CASSLSNQETQYF
TRBJ2-1	15	TRBV9	-	TRBD2	TGTGCCAGCAGCGCCGGACTAGCGCGTTACAATGAGCAGTTCTTC	CASSAGLARYNEQFF
TRBJ2-7	14	TRBV29-1	-	TRBD2	TGCAGCGTTTCCTCTGGACTAGCGAACTACGAGCAGTACTTC	CSVSSGLANYEQYF
TRBJ2-7	14	TRBV28	once	-	TGTGCCAGCAGTTTCTCTGGGGGGTCCTACGAGCAGTACTTC	CASSFSGGSYEQYF
TRBJ2-1	20	TRBV7-8	-	TRBD2	TGTGCCAGCAGCCCCGCCGGGGGTAGCGGGAGAGGAAGCTCCTACAATGAGCAGTTCTTC	CASSPAGGSGRGSSYNEQFF
TRBJ2-7	14	TRBV19	-	-	TGTGCCACCTCCCCTTATCGGGACTCCTACGAGCAGTACTTC	CATSPYRDSYEQYF
TRBJ2-3	14	TRBV28	-	TRBD1	TGTGCCAGCCGGCCTACAGGGGGCACAGATACGCAGTATTTT	CASRPTGGTDTQYF